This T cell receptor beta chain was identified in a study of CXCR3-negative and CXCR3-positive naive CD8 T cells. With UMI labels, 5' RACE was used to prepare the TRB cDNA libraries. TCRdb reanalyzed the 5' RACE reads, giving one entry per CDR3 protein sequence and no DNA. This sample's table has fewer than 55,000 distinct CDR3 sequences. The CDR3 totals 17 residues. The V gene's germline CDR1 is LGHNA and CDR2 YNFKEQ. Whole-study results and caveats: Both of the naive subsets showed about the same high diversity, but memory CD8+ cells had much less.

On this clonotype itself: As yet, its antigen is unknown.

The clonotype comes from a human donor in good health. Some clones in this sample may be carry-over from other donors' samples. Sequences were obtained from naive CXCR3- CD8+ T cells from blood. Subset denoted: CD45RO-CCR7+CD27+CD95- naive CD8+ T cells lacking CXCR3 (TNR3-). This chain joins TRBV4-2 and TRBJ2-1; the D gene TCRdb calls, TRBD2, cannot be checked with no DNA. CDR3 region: CASSQEEGRAAYNEQFF.